This T cell receptor beta chain was obtained from a study of T cell responses to AZD1222 COVID-19 vaccine. General observations from the study: Repertoires in all cases were sampled only once the peak T cell response had passed. It should be noted that donors were predominantly white British and more often female, and clonal diversity was possibly underestimated.

Profiled with immunoSEQ multiplex PCR; TCRdb holds only in-frame clones, not every one. The profile shows more than 75,000 clones, roughly nine tenths of them singletons. As regards this clone: Its target is unknown.

CDR1 and CDR2 from the germline V gene are SGHNT and YYREEE (reference sequence). This CDR3 contains 16 residues. Trimming cost V 0 bases and J 0 bases; bases outside gene matches: 3. The source of this sequence is an adult in good health. The chain carries TRBV5-4 and TRBJ1-2; TRBD1 matches 9 bases. This specimen consisted of peripheral blood, obtained on day 0 of AZD1222 vaccination. CDR3 amino acids: CASSLEGDRANYGYTF. Written as DNA, the CDR3 is TGTGCCAGCAGCTTGGAGGGGGACAGGGCTAACTATGGCTACACCTTC.